Presented here are 11 T cell receptor beta chains from one specimen sequenced in a study of T cells in Graves' hyperthyroidism and ophthalmopathy. Template material for amplifying TCR beta CDR3 regions consisted of RNA transcripts. During a first-round RT-PCR of the TCR CDR3, the HTBI primer set was used. TCRdb reprocessed the multiplex PCR reads via MiXCR and lists one record per CDR3 protein. The table lists hundreds of thousands of distinct CDR3 sequences, 15% to 20% of them singletons. The sequencing sample was made of blood. The receptors stem from a young woman with Graves' ophthalmopathy.

Only a few counts were recorded for this clonotype. The chain joins TRBV4-2 to TRBJ2-7; perhaps TRBD2 as D (6 bases). V dropped 1 base and J dropped 1 base, with 14 bases sitting between them. Germline CDR1 reads LGHNA; CDR2 reads YNFKEQ. CDR3 length: 16 amino acids. The CDR3 here is CASSQARVEGSYEQYF. CDR3 nucleotides: TGTGCCAGCAGCCAAGCTAGAGTGGAGGGGTCCTACGAGCAGTACTTC.

In this sample, this clonotype turned up a few times. The rearrangement links TRBV19 to TRBJ2-2; 7 nucleotides agree with TRBD1. The J call may be in error: the DNA end matches TRBJ1-1 better. CDR3 size: 12 residues. Germline lookup yields CDR1 LNHDA and CDR2 SQIVND (reference sequence). The CDR3 nucleotides are TGTGCCAGTAGTGCGACAGGGTGGGGAGCTTTCTTT. This translates into CASSATGWGAFF.

This clonotype occurred many times. This chain uses TRBV2 with TRBJ2-1; D is perhaps TRBD2 (5 bases). With 6 bases removed from V and 6 bases from J, the gap between germline ends came to 15 bases. The germline V gene encodes CDR1 SNHLY and CDR2 FYNNEI. CDR3 length equals 14 residues. CDR3 protein: CASSAEAVRNEQFF. The CDR3 DNA sequence: TGTGCCAGCAGCGCAGAAGCGGTGCGCAATGAGCAGTTCTTC.

This clonotype was detected many times. CDR3 residues: CASSLAGGAYEQYF. The CDR3 DNA follows: TGTGCCAGCAGTTTAGCAGGGGGGGCCTACGAGCAGTACTTC. This chain joins TRBV27 and TRBJ2-7; D may be TRBD1 or TRBD2 (7 bases each). Trimming stripped 2 bases from V and 2 bases from J, with 10 bases between. Per the germline V gene, CDR1 is MNHEY and CDR2 is SMNVEV (reference sequence). The CDR3 extends over 14 amino acids.

Remarks on this clonotype: This clone may be a read error of a much larger clone one base away. The chain recombines TRBV28 with TRBJ2-7; D is possibly TRBD1 or TRBD2 (6 bases each). The CDR3 totals 14 residues. Germline-derived CDR1 and CDR2 are MDHEN and SYDVKM. Deletions cut 4 bases from V and 4 bases from J, with 14 bases between. The CDR3 DNA reads as TGTGCCAGCAGTTCGTTTCAGGGGAGGTACGAGCAGTACTTC. Its translation is CASSSFQGRYEQYF. The whole variable domain, filled in from reference TRBV28 and TRBJ2-7, reads DVKVTQSSRYLVKRTGEKVFLECVQDMDHENMFWYRQDPGLGLRLIYFSYDVKMKEKGDIPEGYSVSREKKERFSLILESASTNQTSMYLCASSSFQGRYEQYFGPGTRLTVT.

This sequence joins TRBV28 and TRBJ1-1, with 11 bases identical to TRBD1. CDR1 MDHEN and CDR2 SYDVKM come from the germline V gene. CDR3 size: 13 residues. With V trimmed by 6 bases and J by 6 bases, 3 bases remained unmatched. CDR3 nucleotides: TGTGCCAGCAGGTGGACAGGGGGCTCTGAAGCTTTCTTT. It is translated as CASRWTGGSEAFF.

In this sample, this clonotype turned up many times. DNA for the CDR3: TGTGCCAGCAGCTTCCCTACTACAGATACGCAGTATTTT. As protein: CASSFPTTDTQYF. The gene calls are TRBV13 and TRBJ2-3, with D unclear. Trimming shortened V by 3 bases and J by 3 bases, and 7 bases separated the two germline ends. Germline V gives CDR1 PRHDT, CDR2 FYEKMQ (reference sequence). The CDR3 length is 13 residues.

V gene TRBV11-2 combines with J gene TRBJ1-1; 9 nucleotides align to TRBD1. The CDR3 is 16 amino acids. J gave up 1 base and V 4 bases, and 7 bases lay outside the gene matches. The germline CDR1 and CDR2 sequences are SGHAT and FQNNGV. In nucleotides, the CDR3 is TGTGCCAGCAGCTCGAAACAGGGGGCAGGGAACACTGAAGCTTTCTTT. Protein sequence: CASSSKQGAGNTEAFF. Looking up the rest from reference TRBV11-2 and TRBJ1-1 gives the full variable domain: EAGVAQSPRYKIIEKRQSVAFWCNPISGHATLYWYQQILGQGPKLLIQFQNNGVVDDSQLPKDRFSAERLKGVDSTLKIQPAKLEDSAVYLCASSSKQGAGNTEAFFGQGTRLTVV.

The CDR3 bases are TGTGCCAGTAGTTGGGATGGCGCTGAAGCTTTCTTT. As protein: CASSWDGAEAFF. The V gene is TRBV19, the J gene TRBJ1-1; no reliable D call. V lost 5 bases and J 6 bases, leaving 10 bases between the germline ends. CDR3 length: 12 amino acids. The germline V gene has CDR1 LNHDA and CDR2 SQIVND (reference sequence).

The chain recombines TRBV19 with TRBJ2-5; D is unclear. The CDR3 contains 15 residues. Germline CDR1 reads LNHDA; CDR2 reads SQIVND (reference sequence). V dropped 1 base and J dropped 3 bases, with 12 bases sitting between them. Here the CDR3 reads CASSIVLGAKETQYF. In nucleotides, the CDR3 is TGTGCCAGTAGTATAGTCCTGGGTGCCAAAGAGACCCAGTACTTC.

For this clonotype: This may arise from a read error, as a much more abundant clone is one base away. V is TRBV6-2 or TRBV6-3 and J is TRBJ2-5, with D possibly called TRBD1 or TRBD2 (6 bases each). Germline V lookup: CDR1 MNHEY, CDR2 SVGEGT. With 7 bases removed from V and 5 bases from J, the gap between germline ends came to 17 bases. This CDR3 has 14 amino acids. The DNA of the CDR3 is TGTGCCAGCAACCGACGAGGGGGGCCGGAGACCCAGTACTTC. Amino acids: CASNRRGGPETQYF.